Below are 22 T cell receptor beta chains sequenced from a single sample in a study of blood T cells in healthy people across ages. It was with a sample-barcoded 5' primer and a J-beta primer mix that a second PCR of roughly 7 to 12 cycles was run. Via MiXCR, TCRdb re-called the 5' RACE reads, giving one row per CDR3 protein. The sample has 780,000 or so distinct CDR3 sequences, less than 70% seen once. Source material: blood. Every receptor here comes from an elderly man in good health.

The J gene is TRBJ2-3, the V gene TRBV7-3; 13 bases map to TRBD2. CDR3 size: 18 residues. Germline V CDR1 and CDR2: SGHTA, FQGTGA. Unmatched junction bases numbered 7, after V lost 1 base and J lost 3 bases. CDR3 in amino acids: CASSLRGRTSGSTDTQYF. For the CDR3, the DNA is TGTGCCAGCAGCTTAAGGGGGCGGACTAGCGGGAGTACAGATACGCAGTATTTT.

This chain uses TRBV29-1 with TRBJ2-4, with TRBD1 identical over 9 bases. The end of the DNA fits TRBJ2-7 better, so the J call may be wrong. Germline-derived CDR1 and CDR2 are SQVTM and ANQGSEA. The CDR3 spans 12 residues. In nucleotides, the CDR3 is TGCAGCGTCCACGGGACAGGGTTCGAGCAGTACTTC. The encoded protein is CSVHGTGFEQYF.

This chain connects TRBV20-1 to TRBJ2-7, with 9 nucleotides matching TRBD2. With V trimmed by 3 bases and J by 2 bases, 8 bases remained unmatched. The CDR3 loop spans 15 amino acids. Germline CDR1 is DFQATT and CDR2 is SNEGSKA (reference sequence). The CDR3 is CSARTSGLSPYEQYF. In nucleotides, the CDR3 is TGCAGTGCTAGGACTAGCGGTTTGTCGCCCTACGAGCAGTACTTC.

This clonotype was recorded a few times. The V call is TRBV3-1, the J call TRBJ2-1, with D unresolved. V lost 4 bases and J lost 3, with 16 bases in between. Germline V gene data show CDR1 as LGHDT and CDR2 as YNNKEL (reference sequence). This CDR3 spans 16 amino acids. The CDR3 loop reads CASSPLRADRYNEQFF. The CDR3 DNA sequence: TGTGCCAGCAGCCCGCTTAGAGCCGACCGCTACAATGAGCAGTTCTTC.

This chain links TRBV12-3 or TRBV12-4 with TRBJ1-2, with D hard to call. Deletions cut 5 bases from V and 0 bases from J, with 13 bases between. This CDR3 has 15 residues. CDR3 amino acids: CASSPRPATNYGYTF. As DNA, the CDR3 is TGTGCCAGCAGTCCTAGACCAGCTACTAACTATGGCTACACCTTC.

The sample holds many counts of this clonotype. V and J are TRBV5-1 and TRBJ2-1; D is uncertain. V dropped 0 bases and J dropped 0 bases, with 7 bases sitting between them. This CDR3 has 15 amino acids. Germline V gene sequence: CDR1 SGHRS, CDR2 YFSETQ. The DNA of the CDR3 is TGCGCCAGCAGCTTGGGGCTGAACTCCTACAATGAGCAGTTCTTC. Translated: CASSLGLNSYNEQFF.

This clonotype was detected a few times. The chain joins TRBV29-1 to TRBJ2-3; D is possibly TRBD2 (6 bases). The CDR3 is 13 amino acids. CDR1 is SQVTM and CDR2 is ANQGSEA in the germline V gene. In nucleotides, the CDR3 is TGCGGGGGGTCGGCGGGGTTGTCCGGATACGCGTATTTT. This sequence encodes CGGSAGLSGYAYF.

J is TRBJ2-1 and V is TRBV12-3 or TRBV12-4; TRBD1 matches 9 bases. This CDR3 contains 13 residues. Trimming removed 7 bases from V and 7 bases from J; junction bases left unmatched: 5. The CDR3 protein is CASTGTGRNEQFF. The CDR3 DNA follows: TGTGCCAGCACCGGGACAGGGCGGAATGAGCAGTTCTTC.

V gene TRBV20-1 combines with J gene TRBJ2-7, with a weak D call TRBD2 (5 bases). This CDR3 spans 14 amino acids. Germline V CDR1 and CDR2: DFQATT, SNEGSKA (reference sequence). The V gene lost 2 bases and the J gene lost 2 bases, with 13 bases spanning the gap. CDR3 coding DNA: TGCAGTGCTAGAAATCCTGAGCGGACCTACGAGCAGTACTTC. This sequence encodes CSARNPERTYEQYF.

Details on this clonotype: Its ends do not fully match the called genes, so a read error is possible. The J gene is TRBJ1-5, the V gene TRBV5-1, with TRBD1 as a possible D gene (5 bases). This CDR3 is built from 14 residues. Germline assignment: CDR1 SGHRS and CDR2 YFSETQ. Here the CDR3 reads CTSSLGPGQQPQHF. The CDR3, as DNA: TGCACCAGCAGCTTGGGACCAGGGCAACAGCCCCAGCATTTT. Combining the CDR3 with reference TRBV5-1 and TRBJ1-5 gives the whole variable domain KAGVTQTPRYLIKTRGQQVTLSCSPISGHRSVSWYQQTPGQGLQFLFEYFSETQRNKGNFPGRFSGRQFSNSRSEMNVSTLELGDSALYLCTSSLGPGQQPQHFGDGTRLSIL.

The chain carries TRBV5-1 and TRBJ1-4, with TRBD1 matching over 11 bases. The CDR3 runs to 15 residues. V lost 0 bases, J lost 8 bases, and 3 bases stayed unmatched. Germline V CDR1 and CDR2: SGHRS, YFSETQ. CDR3 nucleotides: TGCGCCAGCAGCTTGGATGGACAGGGGGCCGAAAAACTGTTTTTT. Translated, it gives CASSLDGQGAEKLFF.

The chain carries TRBV10-3 and TRBJ2-5, with D uncertain. CDR1 and CDR2 (germline): ENHRY, SYGVKD. The germline V and J ends were trimmed by 3 bases and 4 bases, with 6 bases remaining between them. This CDR3 contains 12 residues. CDR3 amino acids: CAISDRVETQYF. The CDR3 nucleotides are TGTGCCATCAGTGATAGGGTAGAGACCCAGTACTTC.

This chain joins TRBV24-1 and TRBJ2-3; D unclear. The CDR3 contains 12 residues. The germline gives CDR1 KGHDR, CDR2 SFDVKD. V lost 9 bases and J 6 bases, leaving 12 bases between the germline ends. The CDR3 DNA reads TGTGCCACCGCAGAGGAGACGGATACGCAGTATTTT. Its protein product is CATAEETDTQYF.

The rearrangement joins TRBV5-1 to TRBJ1-2; D is undetermined. Germline-derived CDR1 and CDR2 are SGHRS and YFSETQ. The CDR3 has 12 residues. Trimming removed 0 bases at V and 9 bases at J, with 9 bases between. CDR3 DNA sequence: TGCGCCAGCAGCTTGGCCCTAGAAAGCTACACCTTC. It is translated as CASSLALESYTF.

This chain connects TRBV14 to TRBJ2-6; D is possibly TRBD1 (6 bases). Trimming stripped 7 bases from V and 0 bases from J, with 13 bases between. Germline V gene data show CDR1 as SGHDN and CDR2 as FVKESK. CDR3 length: 16 residues. In nucleotides, the CDR3 is TGTGCCAGCACCAAGACAGGAGCCTCTGGGGCCAACGTCCTGACTTTC. This gives the protein CASTKTGASGANVLTF.

The chain is built from TRBV11-2 and TRBJ2-3; 11 positions agree with TRBD2. Germline values: CDR1 SGHAT, CDR2 FQNNGV. This CDR3 region has 16 residues. V shed 6 bases, J shed 14 bases, and the junction held 19 bases outside the gene matches. The CDR3 protein is CASRTLAGGHGRYAYF. The DNA of the CDR3 is TGTGCCAGCAGAACTTTAGCGGGAGGGCACGGCAGATACGCGTATTTT.

This chain joins TRBV6-6 and TRBJ1-1; D is unresolved. This CDR3 region has 13 residues. Germline-derived CDR1 and CDR2 are MNHNY and SVGAGI (reference sequence). V lost 2 bases and J 5 bases, leaving 9 bases between the germline ends. The CDR3 loop is CASSYEPGTEAFF. CDR3 nucleotide sequence: TGTGCCAGCAGTTACGAGCCCGGAACTGAAGCTTTCTTT.

This rearrangement joins TRBV3-1 to TRBJ2-1; D assignment may be TRBD1 or TRBD2 (7 bases each). The V end lost 5 bases, the J end lost 9 bases, and 23 bases lay between the germline ends. CDR1 is LGHDT, CDR2 YNNKEL, per germline (reference sequence). This CDR3 region has 16 residues. The CDR3 region is CASSSFSGPRQGEQFF. The CDR3 DNA sequence: TGTGCCAGCAGCTCATTTAGCGGGCCTAGACAGGGTGAGCAGTTCTTC.

This clonotype was observed a handful of times. This chain joins TRBV29-1 and TRBJ2-1; 7 bases map to TRBD2. V lost 6 bases and J lost 7; bases outside the gene matches: 6. CDR1 and CDR2 (germline): SQVTM, ANQGSEA. The CDR3 is 12 residues long. CDR3 protein: CSVAMRENEQFF. DNA of the CDR3: TGCAGCGTCGCCATGCGGGAGAATGAGCAGTTCTTC.

The chain links TRBV15 to TRBJ2-2, with a weak D call TRBD1 (6 bases). CDR3 length: 15 residues. Germline CDR1 and CDR2: LNHNV and YYDKDF (reference sequence). With 5 bases removed from V and 6 bases from J, the gap between germline ends came to 16 bases. The DNA for the CDR3 is TGTGCCACCAGCGGCCGAAACAGGGTCTCCGGGGAGCTGTTTTTT. It yields the protein CATSGRNRVSGELFF.

In its sample, this clonotype was seen a few times. V gene TRBV18 combines with J gene TRBJ2-5; D is perhaps TRBD1 (5 bases). Trimming removed 3 bases from V and 4 bases from J, with 12 bases in between. The CDR3 is made up of 14 amino acids. Per the germline V gene, CDR1 is KGHSH and CDR2 is LQKENI. CDR3 sequence reads: CASSPGAGAETQYF. CDR3 nucleotide sequence: TGTGCCAGCTCACCTGGGGCAGGAGCAGAGACCCAGTACTTC.

The chain couples TRBV7-2 to TRBJ2-5, with 8 nucleotides matching TRBD2. The J call may be mistaken, given a closer DNA end match to TRBJ2-7. The germline CDR1 and CDR2 sequences are SGHTA and FQGNSA. The CDR3 loop spans 15 amino acids. CDR3 sequence: CASSSELAEDDEQYF. CDR3 nucleotide sequence: TGTGCCAGCAGCTCCGAACTAGCGGAGGACGACGAGCAGTACTTC.